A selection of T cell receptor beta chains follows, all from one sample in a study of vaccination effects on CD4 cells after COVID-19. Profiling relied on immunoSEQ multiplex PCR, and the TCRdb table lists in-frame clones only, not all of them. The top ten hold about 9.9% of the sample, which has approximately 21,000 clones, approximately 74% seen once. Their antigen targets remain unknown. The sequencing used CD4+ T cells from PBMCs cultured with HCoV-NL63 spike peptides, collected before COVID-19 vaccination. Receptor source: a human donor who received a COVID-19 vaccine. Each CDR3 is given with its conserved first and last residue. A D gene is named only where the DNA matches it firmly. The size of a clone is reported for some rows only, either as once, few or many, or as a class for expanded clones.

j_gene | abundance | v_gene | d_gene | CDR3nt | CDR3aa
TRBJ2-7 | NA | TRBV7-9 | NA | TGTGCCAGCAGCTTTCGGGAGAGGGGAGCCGGCGAGCAGTACTTC | CASSFRERGAGEQYF
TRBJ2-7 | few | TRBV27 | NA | TGTGCCAGCAAACCAAATGCGGTGGGCTCCTACGAGCAGTACTTC | CASKPNAVGSYEQYF
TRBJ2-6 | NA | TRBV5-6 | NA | TGTGCCAGCAGCTTGCTGGGGTTACTGACTTTC | CASSLLGLLTF
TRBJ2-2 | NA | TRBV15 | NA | TGTGCCACCAGCCCGAGGGAAAAGACCGGGGAGCTGTTTTTT | CATSPREKTGELFF
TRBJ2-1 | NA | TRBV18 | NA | TGTGCCAGCTCGGGGGCATCCTACAATGAGCAGTTCTTC | CASSGASYNEQFF
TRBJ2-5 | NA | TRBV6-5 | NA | TGTGCCAGCAGCATAATAAAACAGCAAGAGACCCAGTACTTC | CASSIIKQQETQYF
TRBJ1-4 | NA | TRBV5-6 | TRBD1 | TGTGCCAGCAGCCAACAGGGGGCGCGTGAAAAACTGTTTTTT | CASSQQGAREKLFF
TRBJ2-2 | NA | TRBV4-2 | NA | TGTGCCAGCAGCCAAGGTCGGCGGGGAGGCACCGGGGAGCTGTTTTTT | CASSQGRRGGTGELFF
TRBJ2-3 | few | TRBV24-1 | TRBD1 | TGTGCCACCGAAGGACAGGACACAGATACGCAGTATTTT | CATEGQDTDTQYF
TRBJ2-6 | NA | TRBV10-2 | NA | TGCGCCAGCAGTGGGGGGGGCCTCTCTGGGGCCAACGTCCTGACTTTC | CASSGGGLSGANVLTF
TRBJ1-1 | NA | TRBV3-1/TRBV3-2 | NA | TGTGCCAGCAGCCTTAGACCGGCTGAAGCTTTCTTT | CASSLRPAEAFF
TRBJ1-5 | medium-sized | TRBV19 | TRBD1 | TGTGCCAGTAGCCAGGGACAGGGGGGTCAGCCCCAGCATTTT | CASSQGQGGQPQHF
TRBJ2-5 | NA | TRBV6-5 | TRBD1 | TGTGCCAGCAGGGGACAGGGGGCTCCACAAGAGACCCAGTACTTC | CASRGQGAPQETQYF
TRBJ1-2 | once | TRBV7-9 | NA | TGTGCCAGCAGCTTATCGGGCCTCTTAGGGGGCTACACCTTC | CASSLSGLLGGYTF
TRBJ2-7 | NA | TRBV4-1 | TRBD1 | TGCGCCAGCAGCCGCGGACAGGGCGGCTACTCCTACGAGCAGTACTTC | CASSRGQGGYSYEQYF
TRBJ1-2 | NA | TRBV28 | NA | TGTGCCAGCAGTTCTAATACAGGGAACGGCTACACCTTC | CASSSNTGNGYTF
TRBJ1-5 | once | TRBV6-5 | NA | TGTGCCAGCAGCCCACAGGGAGGCCGGGATCAGCCCCAGCATTTT | CASSPQGGRDQPQHF
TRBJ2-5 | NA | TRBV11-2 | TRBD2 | TGTGCCAGCAGCTTAGTGGGTTTAGCGGGAGGGCCATTGGAGACCCAGTACTTC | CASSLVGLAGGPLETQYF
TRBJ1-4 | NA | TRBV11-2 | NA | TGTGCCAGCAGCTTAGTTCGGGGAGTGGATGAAAAACTGTTTTTT | CASSLVRGVDEKLFF
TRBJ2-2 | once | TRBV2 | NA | TGTGCCAGCAGTCGGGACGGGGGTGGGACCGGGGAGCTGTTTTTT | CASSRDGGGTGELFF
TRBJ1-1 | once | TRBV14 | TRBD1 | TGTGCCAGCAGCCGGACAGGCTTGAACACTGAAGCTTTCTTT | CASSRTGLNTEAFF
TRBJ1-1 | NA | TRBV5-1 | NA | TGCGCCAGCAGTGGGGGATCCGTTGAAGCTTTCTTT | CASSGGSVEAFF
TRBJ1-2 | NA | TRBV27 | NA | TGTGCCAGCAGTTTGGGGGGGGTTTATGGCTACACCTTC | CASSLGGVYGYTF
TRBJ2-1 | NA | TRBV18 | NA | TGTGCCAGCTCGCTGAACCTACCCTATGGGTTAAGCTCCTACAATGAGCAGTTCTTC | CASSLNLPYGLSSYNEQFF
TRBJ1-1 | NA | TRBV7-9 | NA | TGTGCCAGCAGCTTAGGATTCGGGGACTCGGGAAACACTGAAGCTTTCTTT | CASSLGFGDSGNTEAFF
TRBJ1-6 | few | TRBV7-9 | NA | TGTGCCAGCGCAGCCCGGAATAATTCACCCCTCCACTTT | CASAARNNSPLHF
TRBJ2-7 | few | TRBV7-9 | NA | TGTGCCAGCAGCTTATCCGGCGTCTACGAGCAGTACTTC | CASSLSGVYEQYF
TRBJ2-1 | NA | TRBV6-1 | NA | TGTGCCAGCAGTGAAACCCCACAGGGTGTTGGTCCCAATGAGCAGTTCTTC | CASSETPQGVGPNEQFF
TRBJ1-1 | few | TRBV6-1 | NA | TGTGCCAGCAGTGAAGTCAGCCTGAACACTGAAGCTTTCTTT | CASSEVSLNTEAFF
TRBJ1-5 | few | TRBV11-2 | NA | TGTGCCAGCAGCTTAGGCAGGGATTGGAGTCAGCCCCAGCATTTT | CASSLGRDWSQPQHF
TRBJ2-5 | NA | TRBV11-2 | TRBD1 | TGTGCCAGCAGCTTCGCAGGGGGTATGGAAGAGACCCAGTACTTC | CASSFAGGMEETQYF
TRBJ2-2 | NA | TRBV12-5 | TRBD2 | TGTGCTAGTGGTTTCACCCAAACCGGGACTAGCGGGACCGGGGAGCTGTTTTTT | CASGFTQTGTSGTGELFF
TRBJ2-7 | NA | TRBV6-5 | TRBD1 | TGTGCCAGCAGAAGATATGGACAGGGGGGGTACGAGCAGTACTTC | CASRRYGQGGYEQYF
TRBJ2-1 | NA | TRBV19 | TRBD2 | TGTGCCAGTGGACCGGGGGGGACGAGCTCCTACAATGAGCAGTTCTTC | CASGPGGTSSYNEQFF
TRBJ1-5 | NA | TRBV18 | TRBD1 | TGTGCCAGCTCACCTGGGACAGGCAATCAGCCCCAGCATTTT | CASSPGTGNQPQHF
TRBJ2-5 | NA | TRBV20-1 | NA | TGCAGTGCTAGTCGGGGGGCCGAGACCCAGTACTTC | CSASRGAETQYF